The rows below give T cell receptor beta chains drawn from one sample of a study of regulatory T cells in long-lasting Graves disease. One entry per CDR3 protein, called by TCRdb with MiXCR from the multiplex PCR reads. Of about 290,000 distinct CDR3 sequences in the sample, around 20% were seen once. Here the sequenced sample was peripheral blood mononuclear cells (PBMCs), taken when the disease was refractory, from a patient treated with antithyroid drugs. All receptors come from a female donor with Graves disease. Both conserved end residues are part of each CDR3. A D gene is named only where the DNA matches it firmly. Clone size is shown for a subset of rows, as once, few, many or a class of expanded clone.

v_gene	j_gene	abundance	d_gene	CDR3nt	CDR3aa
TRBV7-9	TRBJ2-7	few	.	TGTGCCAGCAGCTCTACCCCCTACGAGCAGTACTTC	CASSSTPYEQYF
TRBV7-9	TRBJ2-7	.	.	TGTGCCAGCAGCCCTATCGACGGGACACCTGAGGGCTACGAGCAGTACTTC	CASSPIDGTPEGYEQYF
TRBV6-2/TRBV6-3	TRBJ2-4	.	.	TGTGCCAGCAGCCTAACAGATACCCCTTCTATTCAGTACTTC	CASSLTDTPSIQYF
TRBV28	TRBJ2-7	many	TRBD1	TGTGCCAGCAGCTCTTGGACAGGGTCTTACGAGCAGTACTTC	CASSSWTGSYEQYF
TRBV7-9	TRBJ1-6	.	.	TGTGCCAGCAGCTTAGTAGGGAATAATTCACCCCTCCACTTT	CASSLVGNNSPLHF
TRBV3-1	TRBJ1-2	many	.	TGTGCCAGCAGCCAAGCGGGTTCCGGCGGCTACACCTTC	CASSQAGSGGYTF
TRBV9	TRBJ1-6	few	.	TGTGCCAGCAGCGTCGGGCAGGATGGTTCACCCCTCCACTTT	CASSVGQDGSPLHF
TRBV12-3/TRBV12-4	TRBJ1-2	many	.	TGTGCCAGCAGTTTCCCGGCAGAGGGCAGGTACTATGGCTACACCTTC	CASSFPAEGRYYGYTF
TRBV29-1	TRBJ2-7	few	.	TGCAGCGTGGAGGGACAGACCTACGAGCAGTACTTC	CSVEGQTYEQYF
TRBV11-2	TRBJ2-2	.	TRBD2	TGTGCCAGCAGTCACGGAGGACTAGCGGGGGACACCGGGGAGCTGTTTTTT	CASSHGGLAGDTGELFF